What follows describes a single T cell receptor beta chain. Its matching antigen is unknown. The sample is drawn from a study of cytotoxic CD8 clonotypes in ibrutinib-treated CLL. Study summary: Outcomes included some 24 partial and 2 complete responses; after median around 65 months, roughly 14 stayed remitted and about 12 progressed. Each sample contained, on average, just over 250,000 productive templates and tens of thousands of productive rearrangements. Study-wide results and limits: Shared public clonotypes were rare, and on treatment they either got smaller or stayed the same.

Produced via immunoSEQ multiplex PCR; TCRdb's table is partial and in-frame only. Seen here are under 200,000 clones, 81% observed once, and the top ten hold under 2.5%. Germline loops: CDR1 SGHAT, CDR2 FQNNGV. The CDR3 length is 13 residues. V was clipped by 4 bases and J by 3 bases, with 7 bases between them. The sequencing used PBMCs, collected after 12 months of ibrutinib treatment. V is TRBV11-2 and J is TRBJ1-3, with D possibly TRBD1 on 5 matching bases. The sequence derives from a human donor with chronic lymphocytic leukemia. The CDR3 DNA reads as TGTGCCAGCAGCTGGGACGGTGGAAACACCATATATTTT. Translation gives CASSWDGGNTIYF.